The 11 T cell receptor beta chains below were found in one sample sequenced in a study of a mutant IDH1 vaccine in newly diagnosed glioma. For these receptors, no antigen is known. Sample time point: week 35, safety follow-up. It was 300 ug of mutant IDH1 20-mer peptide that made up each vaccine dose, given with topical imiquimod. This table comes from immunoSEQ multiplex PCR, and its TCRdb copy is limited to in-frame clones, with some not included. The sample records tens of thousands of clones, roughly 71% being singletons. The material was PBMCs, obtained from a glioma patient whose treatment included an IDH1 peptide vaccine. The receptors stem from a man between 50 and 59 years old with glioma.

The chain is built from TRBV18 and TRBJ2-2; D not certain. The V gene's germline CDR1 is KGHSH and CDR2 LQKENI. V dropped 3 bases and J dropped 6 bases, with 8 bases sitting between them. CDR3 length: 13 residues. The chain's CDR3 is CASSPLEPGELFF. For the CDR3, the DNA is TGTGCCAGCTCACCGTTGGAACCCGGGGAGCTGTTTTTT.

The chain recombines TRBV5-6 with TRBJ2-6; TRBD1 agrees at 10 bases. The V gene's germline CDR1 is SGHDT and CDR2 YYEEEE. The CDR3 is 18 residues long. Germline trimming cut 0 bases from V and 3 bases from J; bases unmatched to any gene: 6. The CDR3 loop is CASSLAVTGGGGANVLTF. CDR3 sequence (DNA): TGTGCCAGCAGCTTGGCGGTGACAGGGGGCGGTGGGGCCAACGTCCTGACTTTC.

The chain recombines TRBV7-2 with TRBJ2-1; D unresolved. The V gene's germline CDR1 is SGHTA and CDR2 FQGNSA. The CDR3 covers 13 residues. V dropped 0 bases and J dropped 6 bases, with 6 bases sitting between them. The CDR3 reads CASSLAQVNEQFF. The CDR3 coding sequence is TGTGCCAGCAGCTTAGCCCAAGTCAATGAGCAGTTCTTC.

The chain links TRBV30 to TRBJ2-2; no firm D call. The CDR3 contains 13 residues. CDR1 and CDR2 (germline): GTSNPN, SVGIG (reference sequence). Trimming left V 6 bases short and J 7 bases short, with 15 bases between. This chain's CDR3 is CACRIATYGELFF. Written as DNA, the CDR3 is TGTGCCTGCCGCATCGCGACTTACGGGGAGCTGTTTTTT.

The V gene is TRBV30, the J gene TRBJ2-1, with D uncertain. The CDR3 sequence is 10 residues long. Germline CDR1 and CDR2: GTSNPN and SVGIG (reference sequence). The V end was cut by 3 bases, the J end by 11 bases, with 8 bases between. CDR3 loop: CAWRARQQFF. The CDR3 DNA reads TGTGCCTGGAGGGCCCGTCAGCAGTTCTTC.

The chain joins TRBV10-3 to TRBJ2-3; 7 bases line up with TRBD1. Germline lookup yields CDR1 ENHRY and CDR2 SYGVKD. The CDR3 consists of 14 residues. Trimming at V came to 10 bases and at J to 0 bases, leaving 7 bases not matched to a gene. The CDR3 nucleotides are TGTGCCAGCCTCAAGGGGGCTAGCACAGATACGCAGTATTTT. This translates into CASLKGASTDTQYF.

V usage is TRBV4-1 and J usage is TRBJ1-5; no clear D. Looked up from germline, CDR1 is MGHRA and CDR2 is YSYEKL. V was trimmed by 2 bases and J by 0 bases, leaving 11 bases between them. CDR3 length: 16 residues. DNA of the CDR3: TGCGCCAGCAGCCAACGAGACACTAATAGCAATCAGCCCCAGCATTTT. Translating gives CASSQRDTNSNQPQHF.

Only one count was recorded for this clone. The chain combines TRBV28 with TRBJ2-7, with D tentatively TRBD1 or TRBD2 (7 bases each). In germline, CDR1 is MDHEN, CDR2 SYDVKM. Trimming shortened V by 5 bases and J by 0 bases, and 14 bases separated the two germline ends. The CDR3 is made up of 15 amino acids. The CDR3 nucleotides read TGTGCCAGCAGTAGGGGGGGACAGAACTCCTACGAGCAGTACTTC. It encodes CASSRGGQNSYEQYF.

The V and J genes are TRBV7-2 and TRBJ1-2; D unresolved. The CDR3 runs to 15 residues. The germline V gene has CDR1 SGHTA and CDR2 FQGNSA. Trimming left V 5 bases short and J 0 bases short, with 13 bases between. This CDR3 is CASSPIWRANYGYTF. CDR3 DNA sequence: TGTGCCAGCAGCCCCATATGGCGAGCTAACTATGGCTACACCTTC.

The chain carries TRBV19 and TRBJ1-1; D is unclear. The CDR3 is made up of 13 amino acids. V was cut by 4 bases and J by 5 bases, with 11 bases left in between. Germline CDR1 is LNHDA and CDR2 is SQIVND (reference sequence). CDR3: CASSTLGRTEAFF. The CDR3 bases are TGTGCCAGTAGTACTCTCGGACGGACTGAAGCTTTCTTT.

This sequence joins TRBV4-1 and TRBJ2-2, with TRBD1 identical over 7 bases. The V gene end was trimmed by 0 bases and the J gene end by 5 bases; junction bases not matched to a gene: 3. CDR3 length equals 15 residues. Germline V gives CDR1 MGHRA, CDR2 YSYEKL. The CDR3 DNA follows: TGCGCCAGCAGCCAAGAAGGGGGCCGGACCGGGGAGCTGTTTTTT. The encoded protein is CASSQEGGRTGELFF.